The sequence of this T cell receptor (beta chain) was determined in a study of beta chain features in type 1 diabetes. Overall study findings and caveats: The VDJ junctions of type 1 diabetes patients carried fewer insertions and more deletions. When cDNA is sequenced, cells with high TCR expression could be over-represented. Among patients with Type 1 diabetes, TCRB CDR3s were moderately but significantly shorter in every one of the four CD4+ subsets.

J gave up 2 bases and V 3 bases, and 3 bases lay outside the gene matches. CDR1 and CDR2 (germline): LNHDA, SQIVND (reference sequence). This CDR3 comprises 14 residues. Every isolated RNA sample was fully reverse transcribed, so sequencing captured expressed TCRB transcripts. TCRdb's table, derived via immunoSEQ multiplex PCR, lists solely in-frame clones and lacks some. The sample lists around 150,000 clones, 7.5% to 9.5% occurring once. Researchers reported sorting CD4+ naive, central memory, regulatory and stem cell-like memory cells via CD45RO/CCR7/CD25/CD127/CD95/CD27. Sorted populations were all over 95% pure. Only a few counts were recorded for this clone. Antigen specificity is unknown.

Input material: central memory CD4+ T cells from blood. V gene TRBV19 combines with J gene TRBJ1-1, with 7 bases matching TRBD1. This clonotype was sampled from a woman aged 18-29 years with type 1 diabetes. This chain's CDR3 is CASSIGTVNTEAFF. CDR3 bases: TGTGCCAGTAGTATCGGGACAGTCAACACTGAAGCTTTCTTT.